This T cell receptor beta chain was documented in a study of cytomegalovirus exposure and HLA in healthy donors. Study-wide results and limits: More clonal expansion characterized HLA-associated TCR beta chains than equally common others in a later analysis. Previous analysis showed most TCR beta V segments were productive about 87% or about 30% of the time.

As concerns this clone: The antigen is not known.

The V gene's germline CDR1 is SGHVS and CDR2 FNYEAQ. This CDR3 contains 14 residues. J gave up 2 bases and V 5 bases, and 4 bases lay outside the gene matches. PCR was performed using 60 Vbeta and 13 Jbeta primers. The repertoire was sequenced with immunoSEQ multiplex PCR; TCRdb's copy has only in-frame clones and lacks some. The sample records approximately 190,000 clones, about 80% being singletons. The chain combines TRBV7-6 with TRBJ2-5, with 8 bases lining up with TRBD2. The TCR originated in a woman aged 50 to 65 in good health and CMV-seropositive. Sequenced: PBMCs. CDR3 in amino acids: CASSGPGGQETQYF. CDR3 DNA: TGTGCCAGCAGCGGCCCGGGGGGGCAAGAGACCCAGTACTTC.